This entry features one T cell receptor (beta chain) sequence. In the original analysis: The authors estimated nucleated cell counts from reference gene primer amplification. Some clones are missing from TCRdb's copy, which holds only in-frame ones; the method was immunoSEQ multiplex PCR. Clonal size and the V and J genes are those of that table, whereas D and trimming came from the DNA. Among 45,000 to 55,000 clones listed, approximately 86% were seen once. The data were taken from a study of blood T cell repertoires in COVID-19. For the study at large: Samples came from the United States, Italy and Spain, spanning acute and convalescent COVID-19. PBMCs, B-cell-depleted T cells, or T cells provided the cDNA or gDNA that made up the material.

Germline CDR1 and CDR2: MDHEN and SYDVKM. This CDR3 spans 11 amino acids. Deletions cut 5 bases from V and 10 bases from J, with 8 bases between. This receptor was obtained from a man in his 70s with active COVID-19. V and J are TRBV28 and TRBJ1-4; D not certain. What was sequenced was peripheral blood. CDR3 sequence: CASSIGGKLFF. The CDR3 DNA sequence: TGTGCCAGCAGTATTGGCGGAAAACTGTTTTTT.